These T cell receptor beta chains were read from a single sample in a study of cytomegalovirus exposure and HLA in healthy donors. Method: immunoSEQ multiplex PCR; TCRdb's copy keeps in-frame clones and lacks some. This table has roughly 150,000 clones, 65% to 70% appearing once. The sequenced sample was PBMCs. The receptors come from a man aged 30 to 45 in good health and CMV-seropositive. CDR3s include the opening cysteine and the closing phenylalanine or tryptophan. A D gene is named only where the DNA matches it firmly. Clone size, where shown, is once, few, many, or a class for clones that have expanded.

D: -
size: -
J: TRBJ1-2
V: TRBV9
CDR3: CASSVATGGGDGYTF
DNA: TGTGCCAGCAGCGTAGCTACGGGGGGAGGGGATGGCTACACCTTC

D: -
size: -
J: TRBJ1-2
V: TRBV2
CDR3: CASSEAANYGYTF
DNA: TGTGCCAGCAGTGAGGCAGCTAACTATGGCTACACCTTC

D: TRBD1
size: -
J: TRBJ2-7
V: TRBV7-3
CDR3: CASSPWTGGYEQYF
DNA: TGTGCCAGCAGCCCGTGGACAGGGGGCTACGAGCAGTACTTC

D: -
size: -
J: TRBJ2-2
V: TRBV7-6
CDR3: CASSSAGAAAGTGELFF
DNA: TGTGCCAGCAGCTCCGCGGGGGCGGCGGCGGGCACCGGGGAGCTGTTTTTT

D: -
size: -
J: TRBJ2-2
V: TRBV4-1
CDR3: CASSQVQGNTGELFF
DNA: TGCGCCAGCAGCCAAGTGCAGGGGAACACCGGGGAGCTGTTTTTT

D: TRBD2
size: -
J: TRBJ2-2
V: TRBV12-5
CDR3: CASSPRAGVNTGELFF
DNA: TGTGCTAGTTCCCCTCGGGCGGGAGTAAACACCGGGGAGCTGTTTTTT

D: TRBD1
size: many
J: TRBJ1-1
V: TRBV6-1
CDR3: CASSEAPDRDAEAFF
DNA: TGTGCCAGCAGTGAAGCGCCGGACAGGGACGCTGAAGCTTTCTTT

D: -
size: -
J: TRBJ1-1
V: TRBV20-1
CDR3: CSADASSAFF
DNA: TGCAGTGCCGACGCTAGCTCGGCTTTCTTT

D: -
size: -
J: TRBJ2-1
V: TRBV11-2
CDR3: CASSLGRDNEQFF
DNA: TGTGCCAGCAGCTTAGGTCGTGACAATGAGCAGTTCTTC

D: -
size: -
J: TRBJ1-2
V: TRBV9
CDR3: CASSVDIETGNEDGYTF
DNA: TGTGCCAGCAGCGTAGACATCGAGACGGGGAATGAGGATGGCTACACCTTC

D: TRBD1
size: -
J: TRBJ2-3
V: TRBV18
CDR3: CASSGQGTDTQYF
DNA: TGTGCCAGCTCCGGACAGGGAACAGATACGCAGTATTTT

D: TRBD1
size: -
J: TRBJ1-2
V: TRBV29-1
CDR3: CSVEQGDYGYTF
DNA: TGCAGCGTGGAACAGGGGGACTATGGCTACACCTTC

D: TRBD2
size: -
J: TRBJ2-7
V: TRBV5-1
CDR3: CASSLAWWTSGSNPDEQYF
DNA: TGCGCCAGCAGCTTGGCTTGGTGGACTAGCGGGAGTAATCCGGACGAGCAGTACTTC

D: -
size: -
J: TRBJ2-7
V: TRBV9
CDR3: CASSQRPASVSYEQYF
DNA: TGTGCCAGCAGCCAACGGCCGGCTAGCGTCTCCTACGAGCAGTACTTC

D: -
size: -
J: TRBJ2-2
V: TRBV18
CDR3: CASSPLESTGELFF
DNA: TGTGCCAGCTCACCACTTGAGAGCACCGGGGAGCTGTTTTTT

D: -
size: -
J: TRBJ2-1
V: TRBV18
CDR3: CASSPRGEQFF
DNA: TGTGCCAGCTCACCCCGGGGTGAGCAGTTCTTC

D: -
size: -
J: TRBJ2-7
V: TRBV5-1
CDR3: CASSIWGPYEQYF
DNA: TGCGCCAGCAGCATATGGGGCCCATACGAGCAGTACTTC

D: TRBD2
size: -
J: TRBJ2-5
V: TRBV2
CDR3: CASSASGRGGETQYF
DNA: TGTGCCAGCAGTGCTAGCGGGAGGGGAGGAGAGACCCAGTACTTC

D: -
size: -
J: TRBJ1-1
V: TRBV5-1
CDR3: CASSRTNLNTEAFF
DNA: TGCGCCAGCAGCCGCACAAACCTGAACACTGAAGCTTTCTTT

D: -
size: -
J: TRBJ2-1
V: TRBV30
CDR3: CAWSLSGGNEQFF
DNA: TGTGCCTGGAGCCTTAGTGGCGGCAATGAGCAGTTCTTC

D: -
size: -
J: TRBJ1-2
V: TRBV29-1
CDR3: CSVETPPRAGQNYGYTF
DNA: TGCAGCGTTGAAACCCCCCCCCGGGCAGGGCAAAACTATGGCTACACCTTC

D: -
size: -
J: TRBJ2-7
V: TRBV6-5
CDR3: CASSYSQGGGEQYF
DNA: TGTGCCAGCAGTTACTCCCAGGGAGGCGGCGAGCAGTACTTC

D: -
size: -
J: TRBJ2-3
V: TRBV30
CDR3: CAWSAGQSSTDTQYF
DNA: TGTGCCTGGAGTGCAGGACAGTCTAGCACAGATACGCAGTATTTT

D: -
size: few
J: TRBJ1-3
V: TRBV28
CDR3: CASSFRQAEEDTIYF
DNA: TGTGCCAGCAGTTTCCGACAGGCCGAGGAAGACACCATATATTTT

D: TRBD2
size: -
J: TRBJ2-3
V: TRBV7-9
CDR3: CSSSFETSATSTDTQYF
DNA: TGTTCCAGCAGCTTTGAGACTAGCGCTACTAGCACAGATACGCAGTATTTT

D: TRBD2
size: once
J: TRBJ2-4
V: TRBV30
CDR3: CAWSVSSGNKNIQYF
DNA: TGTGCCTGGAGTGTGTCTAGCGGGAATAAAAACATTCAGTACTTC

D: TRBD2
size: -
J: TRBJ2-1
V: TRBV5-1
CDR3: CASSLPTSGSRNEQFF
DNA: TGCGCCAGCAGCCTGCCAACTAGCGGGAGTCGTAATGAGCAGTTCTTC

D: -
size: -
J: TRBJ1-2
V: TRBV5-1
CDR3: CASSLVHKNYGYTF
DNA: TGCGCCAGCAGCTTGGTGCACAAGAACTATGGCTACACCTTC

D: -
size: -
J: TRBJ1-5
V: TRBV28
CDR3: CASSLPPGRGIMLGNQPQHF
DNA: TGTGCCAGCAGTTTACCCCCCGGCAGGGGCATCATGTTAGGCAATCAGCCCCAGCATTTT

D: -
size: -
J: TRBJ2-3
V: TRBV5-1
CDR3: CASSSFSGLSTDTQYF
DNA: TGCGCCAGCAGCTCTTTCTCGGGACTTTCGACAGATACGCAGTATTTT

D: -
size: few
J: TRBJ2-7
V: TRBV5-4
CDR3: CASSTDTQQYF
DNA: TGTGCCAGCAGCACCGACACTCAGCAGTACTTC

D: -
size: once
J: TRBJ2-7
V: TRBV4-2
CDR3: CASSQVEAGHEQYF
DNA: TGTGCCAGCAGCCAAGTGGAAGCGGGCCACGAGCAGTACTTC

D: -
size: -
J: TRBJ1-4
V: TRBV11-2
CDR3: CASSPMAGEKLFF
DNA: TGTGCCAGCAGCCCCATGGCAGGGGAAAAACTGTTTTTT

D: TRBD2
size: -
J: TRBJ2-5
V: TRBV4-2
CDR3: CASSQEGLAGLEKTQYF
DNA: TGTGCCAGCAGCCAAGAGGGACTAGCGGGACTCGAAAAGACCCAGTACTTC

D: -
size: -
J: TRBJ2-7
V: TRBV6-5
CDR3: CASSYSGEQYF
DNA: TGTGCCAGCAGTTACTCCGGCGAGCAGTACTTC

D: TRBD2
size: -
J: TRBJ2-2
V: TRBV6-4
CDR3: CASSDLAGGSGELFF
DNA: TGTGCCAGCAGTGACTTGGCGGGAGGGAGCGGGGAGCTGTTTTTT

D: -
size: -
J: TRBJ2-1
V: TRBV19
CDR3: CASSIPPVEEQFF
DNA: TGTGCCAGTAGTATCCCCCCCGTTGAGGAGCAGTTCTTC

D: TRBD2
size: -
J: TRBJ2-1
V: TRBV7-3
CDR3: CASSTTSGRYNEQFF
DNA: TGTGCCAGCAGCACGACTAGCGGGAGGTACAATGAGCAGTTCTTC

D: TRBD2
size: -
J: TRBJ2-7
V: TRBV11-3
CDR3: CASSLRRVGTKNYEQYF
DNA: TGTGCCAGCAGCTTACGCCGAGTCGGGACTAAAAATTACGAGCAGTACTTC

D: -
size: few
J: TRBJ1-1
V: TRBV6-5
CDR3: CASSYSAGNTEAFF
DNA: TGTGCCAGCAGTTACTCTGCGGGGAACACTGAAGCTTTCTTT

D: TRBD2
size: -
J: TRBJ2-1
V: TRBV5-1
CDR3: CASSLPGLAGVDEQFF
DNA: TGCGCCAGCAGCCTTCCGGGACTAGCGGGAGTAGATGAGCAGTTCTTC

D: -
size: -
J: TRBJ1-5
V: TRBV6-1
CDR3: CASSAAGTSSNQPQHF
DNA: TGTGCCAGCAGTGCGGCCGGGACATCGAGCAATCAGCCCCAGCATTTT

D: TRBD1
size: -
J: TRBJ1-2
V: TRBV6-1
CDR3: CASSDWTGGLYGYTF
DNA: TGTGCCAGCAGTGACTGGACAGGGGGCCTCTATGGCTACACCTTC

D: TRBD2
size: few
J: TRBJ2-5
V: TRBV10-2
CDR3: CASSPSGRVETQYF
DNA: TGCGCCAGCAGCCCTAGCGGGAGGGTAGAGACCCAGTACTTC

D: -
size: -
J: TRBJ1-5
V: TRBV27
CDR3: CASGAGLSNQPQHF
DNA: TGTGCCAGCGGAGCAGGGCTTAGCAATCAGCCCCAGCATTTT

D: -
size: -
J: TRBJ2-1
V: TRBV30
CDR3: CAWTGRGKLFF
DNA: TGTGCCTGGACGGGTCGCGGGAAGCTGTTCTTC

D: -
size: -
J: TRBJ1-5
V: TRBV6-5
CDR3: CASSGAGSNQPQHF
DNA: TGTGCCAGCTCTGGGGCAGGTAGCAATCAGCCCCAGCATTTT

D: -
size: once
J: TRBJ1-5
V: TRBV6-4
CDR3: CASSDWQGYDQPQHF
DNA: TGTGCCAGCAGTGACTGGCAGGGTTATGATCAGCCCCAGCATTTT

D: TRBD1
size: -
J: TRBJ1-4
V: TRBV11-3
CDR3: CASSPRDSYNEKLFF
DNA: TGTGCCAGCAGCCCCCGGGACAGCTACAATGAAAAACTGTTTTTT

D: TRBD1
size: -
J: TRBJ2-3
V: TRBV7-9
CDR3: CASRQDRGLGFPTDTQYF
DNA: TGTGCCAGCAGGCAGGACAGGGGCCTGGGTTTTCCAACAGATACGCAGTATTTT

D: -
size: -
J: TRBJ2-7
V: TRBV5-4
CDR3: CASSPTLDYEQYF
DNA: TGTGCCAGCAGCCCTACCCTAGACTACGAGCAGTACTTC

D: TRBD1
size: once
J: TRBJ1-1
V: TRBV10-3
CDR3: CAISLQGGDTEAFF
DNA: TGTGCCATCAGTCTACAGGGGGGAGACACTGAAGCTTTCTTT

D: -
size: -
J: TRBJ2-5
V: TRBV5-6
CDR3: CASSFIQETQYF
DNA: TGTGCCAGCAGCTTCATTCAAGAGACCCAGTACTTC